This TCR beta chain was recorded in a study of shared clonotypes between healthy human individuals. This table comes from immunoSEQ multiplex PCR, and its TCRdb copy is limited to in-frame clones, with some not included. The sample consists of about 1.5 million clones, roughly 96% of them appearing once. Trimming shortened V by 2 bases and J by 0 bases, and 8 bases separated the two germline ends. Germline V gene lookup returns CDR1 MNHNS and CDR2 SASEGT. CDR3 length: 15 residues. The specimen sequenced was naive CD4+ T cells sorted from blood. Subset described: CD45RA+ positively selected. The chain carries TRBV6-1 and TRBJ1-5; tentatively, D is TRBD1 (5 bases). This receptor was identified in a man in his thirties or forties in good health. CDR3 sequence (DNA): TGTGCCAGCAGTGAATCGGGGGTTAGCAATCAGCCCCAGCATTTT. It yields the protein CASSESGVSNQPQHF.